Listed below are T cell receptor beta chains from one sample, sequenced in a study of blood T cells in healthy people across ages. TCRdb ran MiXCR on the 5' RACE reads and lists one entry per CDR3 protein. The sample consists of hundreds of thousands of distinct CDR3 sequences, roughly 30% of them appearing once. The specimen was blood. The receptors here all came from a woman older than 75 in good health. The CDR3 runs from the conserved cysteine through the conserved F or W. Fields, in order: clone size, J gene, D gene, V gene, CDR3 protein, CDR3 DNA. D genes are given only for firm matches. Size is stated for part of the rows, as once, few or many counts, or as a class when the clone is expanded.

clone size: many
J gene: TRBJ1-2
D gene: TRBD1
V gene: TRBV7-3
CDR3 protein: CASSPRQGLSYTF
CDR3 DNA: TGTGCCAGCAGCCCGCGACAGGGCCTGAGCTACACCTTC

clone size: .
J gene: TRBJ1-2
D gene: .
V gene: TRBV30
CDR3 protein: CAWGEANYGYTF
CDR3 DNA: TGTGCCTGGGGAGAGGCGAACTATGGCTACACCTTC

clone size: many
J gene: TRBJ2-1
D gene: TRBD1
V gene: TRBV7-2
CDR3 protein: CASSSLGWTGPNNEQFF
CDR3 DNA: TGTGCCAGCAGCTCCCTGGGGTGGACAGGGCCCAACAATGAGCAGTTCTTC

clone size: many
J gene: TRBJ1-2
D gene: .
V gene: TRBV27
CDR3 protein: CASTRGRGEGGYTF
CDR3 DNA: TGTGCCAGCACCCGGGGTCGGGGAGAGGGGGGCTACACCTTC

clone size: .
J gene: TRBJ2-3
D gene: TRBD2
V gene: TRBV5-1
CDR3 protein: CASSLSGGGDTDTQCF
CDR3 DNA: TGCGCCAGCAGCTTATCGGGGGGAGGTGACACAGATACGCAGTGTTTT

clone size: many
J gene: TRBJ2-3
D gene: .
V gene: TRBV5-1
CDR3 protein: CASSDKTDTQYF
CDR3 DNA: TGCGCCAGCAGCGATAAGACAGATACGCAGTATTTT

clone size: .
J gene: TRBJ2-5
D gene: .
V gene: TRBV7-2
CDR3 protein: CAGSSLQETQYF
CDR3 DNA: TGTGCCGGCAGCTCCCTGCAAGAGACCCAGTACTTT

clone size: many
J gene: TRBJ1-1
D gene: .
V gene: TRBV20-1
CDR3 protein: CSARDSRKNTEAFF
CDR3 DNA: TGCAGTGCTAGAGATTCCCGGAAGAACACTGAAGCTTTCTTT

clone size: .
J gene: TRBJ1-1
D gene: .
V gene: TRBV20-1
CDR3 protein: CSARRPPSDTEAFF
CDR3 DNA: TGCAGTGCTAGAAGGCCGCCGTCGGACACTGAAGCTTTCTTT

clone size: .
J gene: TRBJ1-6
D gene: .
V gene: TRBV30
CDR3 protein: CAWSVAENSPLHF
CDR3 DNA: TGTGCCTGGAGTGTAGCGGAAAATTCACCCCTCCACTTT

clone size: .
J gene: TRBJ2-3
D gene: .
V gene: TRBV6-5
CDR3 protein: CASSYLRVNGDTQYF
CDR3 DNA: TGTGCCAGCAGTTACTTACGGGTAAACGGGGATACGCAGTATTTT

clone size: .
J gene: TRBJ2-1
D gene: .
V gene: TRBV12-3/TRBV12-4
CDR3 protein: CASSHPALSNEQFF
CDR3 DNA: TGTGCCAGCAGCCACCCGGCTTTGTCCAATGAGCAGTTCTTC

clone size: few
J gene: TRBJ2-4
D gene: .
V gene: TRBV18
CDR3 protein: CASSATGIRNIQYF
CDR3 DNA: TGTGCCAGCTCAGCAACGGGAATTAGAAACATTCAGTACTTC

clone size: few
J gene: TRBJ1-6
D gene: .
V gene: TRBV7-9
CDR3 protein: CASSLAAGDNSPLHF
CDR3 DNA: TGTGCCAGCAGCTTAGCGGCAGGGGATAATTCACCCCTCCACTTT

clone size: many
J gene: TRBJ2-1
D gene: TRBD2
V gene: TRBV7-3
CDR3 protein: CASSDTLMRGRNNEQFF
CDR3 DNA: TGTGCCAGCAGCGATACCCTTATGCGGGGGAGAAACAATGAGCAGTTCTTC

clone size: many
J gene: TRBJ1-5
D gene: .
V gene: TRBV5-1
CDR3 protein: CASSLLGQADQPQHF
CDR3 DNA: TGCGCCAGCAGCTTGTTAGGTCAAGCGGATCAGCCCCAGCATTTT

clone size: many
J gene: TRBJ1-2
D gene: TRBD1
V gene: TRBV12-3/TRBV12-4
CDR3 protein: CASSPGLLQGGYGYTF
CDR3 DNA: TGTGCCAGCAGTCCAGGCCTCTTACAGGGGGGATATGGCTACACCTTC

clone size: many
J gene: TRBJ1-2
D gene: TRBD1
V gene: TRBV10-3
CDR3 protein: CAISTGTDYGYTF
CDR3 DNA: TGTGCCATCAGTACCGGGACAGACTATGGCTACACCTTC

clone size: .
J gene: TRBJ2-5
D gene: TRBD2
V gene: TRBV6-2/TRBV6-3
CDR3 protein: CASSPSPGTSVQETQYF
CDR3 DNA: TGTGCCAGCAGTCCTTCCCCCGGGACTAGCGTCCAAGAGACCCAGTACTTC

clone size: .
J gene: TRBJ2-5
D gene: TRBD1
V gene: TRBV7-2
CDR3 protein: CASSLAGFPTGGGETQYF
CDR3 DNA: TGTGCCAGCAGCTTAGCTGGATTCCCGACAGGGGGCGGGGAGACCCAGTACTTC

clone size: .
J gene: TRBJ1-4
D gene: TRBD1
V gene: TRBV6-2/TRBV6-3
CDR3 protein: CASRPTGREKLFF
CDR3 DNA: TGTGCCAGCAGGCCGACAGGGAGGGAAAAACTGTTTTTT

clone size: many
J gene: TRBJ2-6
D gene: TRBD1
V gene: TRBV7-2
CDR3 protein: CASSSTGVSGANVLTF
CDR3 DNA: TGTGCCAGCAGCTCTACAGGGGTCTCTGGGGCCAACGTCCTGACTTTC